This is a list of T cell receptor beta chains from one sample in a study of T-cell reconstitution after alpha-beta-depleted transplantation in children. TCRdb called the PCR reads again in MiXCR, with one record for every CDR3 protein. The sample contains 80,000 or so distinct CDR3 sequences, roughly an eighth of which appear only once. The source material was PBMCs, mostly from graft donor cells, sampled 180 days after TCRalphabeta/CD19-depleted stem cell transplant. The receptors stem from a male patient under 10 years old who had a stem cell transplant for acute lymphoblastic leukemia, so the T cells may come from the graft donor. Both conserved end residues are part of each CDR3. Fields, in order: D gene, CDR3 length, clone size, V gene, J gene, CDR3 protein, CDR3 DNA. The D gene is left open where the match is weak. Clone size is not always given. Where it is, it says once, few, many or a class for expanded clones.

TRBD1	14	-	TRBV25-1	TRBJ2-7	CASSVDRRDYEQYF	TGTGCCAGCAGTGTGGACAGGCGTGACTACGAGCAGTACTTC
-	16	-	TRBV5-8	TRBJ2-5	CASRSRGQTLQETQYF	TGTGCCAGCAGGTCTCGTGGACAGACTCTCCAAGAGACCCAGTACTTC
TRBD1	12	few	TRBV10-3	TRBJ2-3	CAIRQGADTQYF	TGTGCCATCAGGCAGGGGGCAGATACGCAGTATTTT
-	14	few	TRBV10-3	TRBJ2-7	CAISGPDRFYEQYF	TGTGCCATCAGTGGTCCAGACAGGTTCTACGAGCAGTACTTC
-	14	-	TRBV20-1	TRBJ2-2	CSAREVVSTGELFF	TGCAGTGCTAGAGAGGTAGTGAGCACCGGGGAGCTGTTTTTT
-	14	once	TRBV7-2	TRBJ2-3	CASSLSRAADTQYF	TGTGCCAGCAGCTTATCCAGGGCGGCAGATACGCAGTATTTT
-	12	many	TRBV20-1	TRBJ2-2	CSARDSSGELFF	TGCAGTGCTAGAGACAGCTCAGGGGAGCTGTTTTTT
TRBD1	14	few	TRBV4-2	TRBJ2-5	CASSPTGKGETQYF	TGTGCCAGCAGCCCGACAGGGAAGGGAGAGACCCAGTACTTC
-	15	many	TRBV7-2	TRBJ2-3	CASSLAGLITDTQYF	TGTGCCAGCAGCTTAGCAGGCCTCATCACAGATACGCAGTATTTT
-	16	-	TRBV7-2	TRBJ2-7	CASSPRGGRSTYEQYF	TGTGCCAGCAGCCCCAGGGGCGGGAGATCTACCTACGAGCAGTACTTC
-	16	many	TRBV6-2/TRBV6-3	TRBJ2-5	CASRRPSRGYQETQYF	TGTGCCAGCAGGCGTCCGTCTAGGGGATACCAAGAGACCCAGTACTTC